One T cell receptor beta chain is described in this entry. The antigen is unknown. The data were obtained in a study of T cells after posttransplantation cyclophosphamide. Study-wide findings and caveats: Donor CD8+ memory clones often dominated recipient blood repertoires at later times. Tissue-infiltrating T cells from skin or gut overlapped little with blood T cells. Recipient CMV seropositivity and CMV reactivation strongly tracked TRB clonality.

This CDR3 has 13 residues. The ends were cut back, 5 bases at V and 5 bases at J, with 12 bases in the middle. Germline V gives CDR1 MNHEY, CDR2 SMNVEV (reference sequence). The naive gate required viable CD3+CD4+ or CD3+CD8+ cells with CCR7+CD45RA+CD45RO-CD95-CD27+CD28+ phenotype. Peripheral blood was collected from the related graft donor on the marrow donation day. Produced via immunoSEQ multiplex PCR; TCRdb's table is partial and in-frame only. The sample includes tens of thousands of clones, approximately 98% of them seen just once. This receptor was taken from a man aged 40-49 years in good health, CMV-negative, and a related stem cell transplant donor. The gene calls are TRBV27 and TRBJ1-1; perhaps TRBD1 as D (5 bases). Sequenced: naive CD4+ T cells sorted from PBMCs. In DNA form, the CDR3 reads TGTGCCAGCAGTCCTCGGGGGGTTACTGAAGCTTTCTTT. Encoded protein: CASSPRGVTEAFF.